This T cell receptor (beta chain) was retrieved from a study of blood T cell repertoires in COVID-19. Study as a whole: The United States, Italy and Spain supplied acute and convalescent COVID-19 samples. Nucleic acid was either cDNA or gDNA, and it came from T cells, B-cell-depleted T cells, or PBMCs.

The repertoire was sequenced with immunoSEQ multiplex PCR; TCRdb's copy has only in-frame clones and lacks some. The sample consists of 250,000 to 300,000 clones, approximately 88% of them appearing once. J was trimmed by 2 bases and V by 3 bases; bases with no gene match: 11. The germline gives CDR1 SGDLS, CDR2 YYNGEE. This CDR3 spans 19 amino acids. The sequence derives from a woman under 40 with acute or convalescent COVID-19. Sequencing used peripheral blood. This rearrangement joins TRBV9 to TRBJ2-2, with 12 nucleotides matching TRBD1. CDR3 in amino acids: CASSAAGTGGAVNTGELFF. The CDR3 region has the DNA TGTGCCAGCAGCGCCGCCGGGACAGGGGGCGCGGTTAACACCGGGGAGCTGTTTTTT. The entire variable domain, with the rest obtained from reference TRBV9 and TRBJ2-2, is as follows: DSGVTQTPKHLITATGQRVTLRCSPRSGDLSVYWYQQSLDQGLQFLIQYYNGEERAKGNILERFSAQQFPDLHSELNLSSLELGDSALYFCASSAAGTGGAVNTGELFFGEGSRLTVL.